This T cell receptor beta chain was documented in a study of T-cell memory formation after mild COVID-19. General study findings and limits: SARS-CoV-2 specificity of second-wave clones peaking day 37 was unconfirmed.

Germline CDR1 is DFQATT and CDR2 is SNEGSKA (reference sequence). This CDR3 comprises 15 residues. The V segment lost 0 bases and the J segment 7 bases; nucleotides outside the gene matches: 8. A single record per CDR3 protein comes from TCRdb applying MiXCR to the 5' RACE reads. Of about 190,000 distinct CDR3 sequences in the sample, approximately 16% were seen once. This clonotype was observed a handful of times. Its matching antigen is unknown. The source of this sequence is an adult woman who had mild COVID-19 (a few samples of this study predate the infection). Cell type and time point are not known. The J gene is TRBJ2-1, the V gene TRBV20-1; 8 nucleotides match TRBD2. Source material: PBMCs or a T cell subset sorted from them (not recorded which). CDR3 protein: CSARESREVVNEQFF. CDR3 sequence (DNA): TGCAGTGCTAGAGAATCGCGGGAGGTCGTAAATGAGCAGTTCTTC.